This T cell receptor beta chain was recovered during a study of blood T cell repertoires in COVID-19 (dated by TCRdb to 2019 to 2021). Regarding the study in general: Samples covering the acute and convalescent phases of COVID-19 were provided by collaborators in the United States, Italy and Spain. The repertoires were released in a freely available public database meant as a resource for research on the immune response to SARS-CoV-2. Where HLA class I and class II types were available, the types were taken from metadata supplied by the sample provider, not from assay-based typing. The material from the prospective study consisted of cDNA or gDNA derived from T cells, B-cell-depleted T cells, or PBMCs. Subjects who had been exposed to COVID-19, were actively infected with it, or had recovered from it provided the deeply sampled blood TCRbeta repertoires that made up the dataset. Samples came from the ongoing ImmuneRACE study (first 160 participants) plus 1,254 subjects from 6 global collaborators. Nearly every sample came with metadata listing a de-identified subject ID, COVID-19 status, age in years and sex. General conclusions and limits of the study: The quantity of clinical and demographic metadata differed by source and by participant and was supplied without curation.

Each collaborating institution followed its own protocols to collect whole blood in K2EDTA tubes. For TCRbeta analysis, collaborator samples were shipped as frozen whole blood, as isolated PBMCs, or as DNA extracted from either sample type. TCRbeta CDR3 regions were amplified from genomic DNA using the immunoSEQ Assay, a bias-controlled multiplex PCR. In the paper's pipeline: The number of nucleated cells in each sample was estimated from the amplification of reference gene primers within the assay. To quantify the absolute abundance of each unique TCRbeta CDR3 rearrangement, sequence reads were collapsed and filtered. For each sample, productive Simpson clonality was calculated as the square root of Simpson's diversity index over productive rearrangements. This immuneACCESS table, as held by TCRdb, lists in-frame sequences with V and J called but not all clones. Of the missing ones, under half trace to an unresolved V gene in checked studies; the others have no known cause. V, J and clone size are those of that table, while D and trimming were read from the DNA. This sample gives roughly 88,000 clones in total; about 90% of them show up just once. The ten largest clones take up 3.9% of the sample.

A note on this clone: Which antigen it targets is not known. Base qualities are missing; no much larger clone stands one base away.

Deletion took 4 bases off V and 2 bases off J, with a span of 19 bases between the germline ends. Via the germline V gene, CDR1 is SGHRS and CDR2 YFSETQ. From the cysteine up to the phenylalanine, the CDR3 has a length of 16 residues. Kept here is only the CDR3 DNA, which spans 48 bases and is read in frame from base 1. Sequencing was carried out using peripheral blood. The chain employs TRBV5-1 and TRBJ2-7; TRBD2 is a weak D gene call, 6 bases matching. The source of this sequence is a woman in her fifties or sixties in a cohort sampled during active COVID-19. The nucleotide sequence reads as follows: TGCGCCAGCAGCCTGTTGGGGGGACCCGGTCCCTACGAGCAGTACTTC. The encoded protein is CASSLLGGPGPYEQYF.